This record concerns one T cell receptor (beta chain) sequence. The antigen is undetermined. This sample stems from a study of cytotoxic CD8 clonotypes in ibrutinib-treated CLL. Study background: The sample average was 255,043 productive templates and 94,082 productive rearrangements.

The assay was immunoSEQ multiplex PCR, and TCRdb's table has in-frame clones only and misses some. The sample shows about 25,000 clones, 55% to 70% of them seen only once. This CDR3 contains 15 residues. In germline, CDR1 is LNHNV, CDR2 YYDKDF (reference sequence). Trimming took off 0 bases at V and 0 bases at J, with 6 bases between the two ends. Study-wide results and limits: Sustained-remission and progressing patients' sampling times differed.

Sequencing was performed on PBMCs, taken at disease progression, from a patient treated with ibrutinib. The chain is built from TRBV15 and TRBJ1-3; tentative D call: TRBD1 (5 bases). The TCR originated in a human donor with chronic lymphocytic leukemia. The CDR3 nucleotides are TGTGCCACCAGCAGAGACGGGACCTCTGGAAACACCATATATTTT. Amino acid sequence: CATSRDGTSGNTIYF.